What follows is one TCR beta chain and its context. Its matching antigen is unknown. There were TCR beta CDR3 regions amplified from RNA transcripts. HTBI primers were employed in a first-round RT-PCR of the TCR CDR3. MiXCR, run by TCRdb on the multiplex PCR reads, gives a single entry per CDR3 protein. The table shows under 700,000 distinct CDR3 sequences, with 40% to 55% occurring only once. These data come from a study of T cells in Graves' hyperthyroidism and ophthalmopathy. Study-wide points: Most clonotypes expanded in the thyroid (above 0.001) were also present in blood.

V was clipped by 7 bases and J by 0 bases; unmatched bases: 9. Looked up from germline, CDR1 is MGHDK and CDR2 is SYGVNS. The CDR3 runs to 17 residues. Researchers defined stable Graves' hyperthyroidism as no ophthalmopathy progression within 18 months. The V and J genes are TRBV25-1 and TRBJ2-6; 7 positions match TRBD1. This clonotype originated in a woman aged 18-30 years with Graves' hyperthyroidism. The sample consisted of peripheral blood or thyroid tissue (not recorded which). As DNA, the CDR3 is TGTGCCAGCAAGGGACAGCCACCAATCTCTGGGGCCAACGTCCTGACTTTC. It specifies CASKGQPPISGANVLTF.